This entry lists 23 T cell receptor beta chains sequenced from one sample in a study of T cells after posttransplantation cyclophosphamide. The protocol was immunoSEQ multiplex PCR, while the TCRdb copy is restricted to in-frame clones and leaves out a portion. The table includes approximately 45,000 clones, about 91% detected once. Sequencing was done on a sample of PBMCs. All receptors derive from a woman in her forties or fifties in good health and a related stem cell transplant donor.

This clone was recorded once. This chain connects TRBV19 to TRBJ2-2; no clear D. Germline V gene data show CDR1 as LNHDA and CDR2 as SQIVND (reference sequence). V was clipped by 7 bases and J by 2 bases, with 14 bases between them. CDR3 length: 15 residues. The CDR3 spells CASTPRVSNTGELFF. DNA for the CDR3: TGTGCCAGTACCCCACGGGTTTCAAACACCGGGGAGCTGTTTTTT.

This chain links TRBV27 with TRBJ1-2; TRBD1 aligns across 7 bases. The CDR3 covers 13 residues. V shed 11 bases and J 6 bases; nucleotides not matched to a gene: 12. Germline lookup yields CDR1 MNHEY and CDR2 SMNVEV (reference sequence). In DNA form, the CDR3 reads TGTGCCTCCCGGCCCCCAACAGGGGATGGCTACACCTTC. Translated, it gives CASRPPTGDGYTF.

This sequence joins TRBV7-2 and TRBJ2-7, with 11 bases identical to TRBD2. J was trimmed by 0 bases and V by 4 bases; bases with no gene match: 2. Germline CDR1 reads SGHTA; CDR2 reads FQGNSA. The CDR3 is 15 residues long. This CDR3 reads CASSSTSGVSYEQYF. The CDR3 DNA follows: TGTGCCAGCAGCTCGACTAGCGGGGTCTCCTACGAGCAGTACTTC.

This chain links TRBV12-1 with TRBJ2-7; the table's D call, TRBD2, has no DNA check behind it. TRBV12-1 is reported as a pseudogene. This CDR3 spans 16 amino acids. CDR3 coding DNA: TGTGCCAGCAGCTTTTCTAGCGGGAGACTGGAGTACGAGCAGTACTTC. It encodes CASSFSSGRLEYEQYF.

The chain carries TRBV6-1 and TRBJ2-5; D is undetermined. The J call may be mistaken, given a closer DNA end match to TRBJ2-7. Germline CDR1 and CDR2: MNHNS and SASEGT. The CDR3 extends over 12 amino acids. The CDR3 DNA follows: TGTGCCAGCAGTCCTTGGGGCTACGAGCAGTACTTC. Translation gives CASSPWGYEQYF.

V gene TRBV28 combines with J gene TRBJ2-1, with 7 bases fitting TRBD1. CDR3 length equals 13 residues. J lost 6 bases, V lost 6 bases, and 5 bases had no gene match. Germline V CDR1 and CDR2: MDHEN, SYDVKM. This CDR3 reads CASSTYRGNEQFF. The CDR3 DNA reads TGTGCCAGCAGCACCTACAGGGGCAATGAGCAGTTCTTC. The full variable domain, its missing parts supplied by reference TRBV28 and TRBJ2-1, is DVKVTQSSRYLVKRTGEKVFLECVQDMDHENMFWYRQDPGLGLRLIYFSYDVKMKEKGDIPEGYSVSREKKERFSLILESASTNQTSMYLCASSTYRGNEQFFGPGTRLTVL.

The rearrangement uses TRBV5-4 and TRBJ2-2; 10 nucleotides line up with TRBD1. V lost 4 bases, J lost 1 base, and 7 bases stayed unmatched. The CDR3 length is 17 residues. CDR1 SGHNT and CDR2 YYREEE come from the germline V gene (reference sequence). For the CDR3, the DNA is TGTGCCAGCAGCAGGATGACAGGGGGCGGGAACACCGGGGAGCTGTTTTTT. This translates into CASSRMTGGGNTGELFF.

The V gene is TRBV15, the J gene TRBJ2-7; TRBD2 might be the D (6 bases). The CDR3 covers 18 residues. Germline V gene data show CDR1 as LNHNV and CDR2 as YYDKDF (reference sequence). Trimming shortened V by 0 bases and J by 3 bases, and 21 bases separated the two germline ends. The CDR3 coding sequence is TGTGCCACCAGCAGAGATTTAAGCGGGCAGGGTCACATCTACGAGCAGTACTTC. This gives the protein CATSRDLSGQGHIYEQYF.

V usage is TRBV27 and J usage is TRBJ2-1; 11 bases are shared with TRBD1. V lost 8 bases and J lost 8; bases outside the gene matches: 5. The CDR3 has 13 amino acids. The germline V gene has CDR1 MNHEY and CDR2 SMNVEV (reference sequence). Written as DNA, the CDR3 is TGTGCCAGCCGGGACAGGGGGAAGTATGAGCAGTTCTTC. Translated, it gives CASRDRGKYEQFF.

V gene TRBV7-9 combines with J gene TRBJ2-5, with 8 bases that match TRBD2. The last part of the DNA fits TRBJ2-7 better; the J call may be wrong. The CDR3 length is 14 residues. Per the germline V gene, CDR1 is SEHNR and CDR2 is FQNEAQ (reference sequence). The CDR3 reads CASSPGGGTYEQYF. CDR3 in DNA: TGTGCCAGCAGCCCAGGCGGGGGGACCTACGAGCAGTACTTC.

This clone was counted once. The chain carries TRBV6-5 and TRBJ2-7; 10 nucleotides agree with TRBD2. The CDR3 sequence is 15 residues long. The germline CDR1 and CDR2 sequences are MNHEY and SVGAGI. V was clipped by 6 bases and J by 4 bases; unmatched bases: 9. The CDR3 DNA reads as TGTGCCAGCAGGAAGCGGGGGGGCCCCGGATACGAGCAGTACTTC. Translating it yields CASRKRGGPGYEQYF.

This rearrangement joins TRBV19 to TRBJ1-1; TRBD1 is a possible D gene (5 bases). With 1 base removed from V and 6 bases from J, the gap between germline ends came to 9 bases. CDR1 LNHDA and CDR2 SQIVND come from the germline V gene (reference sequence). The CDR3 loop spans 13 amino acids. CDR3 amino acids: CASSIARGAEAFF. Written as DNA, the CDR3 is TGTGCCAGTAGTATAGCCCGGGGGGCTGAAGCTTTCTTT.

The CDR3 DNA is TGTGCCAGTAGAACCCGGACAGGGGGCACTGAAGCTTTCTTT. Residues: CASRTRTGGTEAFF. The V and J genes are TRBV19 and TRBJ1-1, with 10 bases that match TRBD1. Germline V gene data show CDR1 as LNHDA and CDR2 as SQIVND (reference sequence). The CDR3 has 14 amino acids. After removal of 6 bases from V and 4 bases from J, the junction contained 5 bases not matched to a gene.

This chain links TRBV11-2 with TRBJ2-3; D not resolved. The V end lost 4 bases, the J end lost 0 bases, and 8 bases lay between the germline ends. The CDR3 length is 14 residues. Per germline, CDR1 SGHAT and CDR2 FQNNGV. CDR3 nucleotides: TGTGCCAGCAGCTCTAACCCTAGCACAGATACGCAGTATTTT. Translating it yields CASSSNPSTDTQYF.

The CDR3 region is CASSVGPGLNSPLHF. DNA of the CDR3: TGTGCCAGCAGCGTCGGGCCTGGACTTAATTCACCCCTCCACTTT. The V gene is TRBV5-4, the J gene TRBJ1-6; no firm D call. Germline CDR1 SGHNT, CDR2 YYREEE (reference sequence). The CDR3 runs 15 residues. V was pared by 4 bases and J by 6 bases, with 14 bases between.

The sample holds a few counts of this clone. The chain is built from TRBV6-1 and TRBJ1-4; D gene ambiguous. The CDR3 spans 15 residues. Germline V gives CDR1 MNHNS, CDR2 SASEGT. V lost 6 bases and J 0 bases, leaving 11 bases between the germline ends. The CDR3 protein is CASSLFIATNEKLFF. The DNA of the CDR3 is TGTGCCAGCAGCCTATTCATCGCAACTAATGAAAAACTGTTTTTT.

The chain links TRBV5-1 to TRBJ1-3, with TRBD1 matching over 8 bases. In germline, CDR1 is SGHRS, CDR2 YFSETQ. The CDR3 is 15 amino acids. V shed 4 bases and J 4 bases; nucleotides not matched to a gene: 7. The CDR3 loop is CASSQGQGEGNTIYF. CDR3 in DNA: TGCGCCAGCAGCCAAGGACAGGGAGAAGGAAACACCATATATTTT.

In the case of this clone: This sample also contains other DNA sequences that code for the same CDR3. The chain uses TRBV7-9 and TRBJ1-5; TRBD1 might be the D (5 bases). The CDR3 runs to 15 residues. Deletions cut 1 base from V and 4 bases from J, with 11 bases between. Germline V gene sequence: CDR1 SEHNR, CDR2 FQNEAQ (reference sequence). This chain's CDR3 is CASSLGSGGNQPQHF. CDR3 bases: TGTGCCAGCAGCTTAGGATCTGGGGGGAATCAGCCCCAGCATTTT.

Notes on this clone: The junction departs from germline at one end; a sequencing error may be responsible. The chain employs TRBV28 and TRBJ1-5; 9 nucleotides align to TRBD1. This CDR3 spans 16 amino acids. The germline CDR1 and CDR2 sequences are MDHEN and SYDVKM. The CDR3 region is CASSLIGQGSTQPQHF. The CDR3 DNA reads TGTGCCAGCAGTTTAATTGGACAGGGGAGCACTCAGCCCCAGCATTTT.

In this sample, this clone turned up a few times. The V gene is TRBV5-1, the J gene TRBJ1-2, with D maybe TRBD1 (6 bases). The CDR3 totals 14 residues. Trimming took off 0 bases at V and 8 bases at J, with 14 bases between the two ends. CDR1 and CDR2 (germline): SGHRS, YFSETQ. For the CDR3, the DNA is TGCGCCAGCAGCTTGGGGGACACGGTCTCCGGCTACACCTTC. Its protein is CASSLGDTVSGYTF.

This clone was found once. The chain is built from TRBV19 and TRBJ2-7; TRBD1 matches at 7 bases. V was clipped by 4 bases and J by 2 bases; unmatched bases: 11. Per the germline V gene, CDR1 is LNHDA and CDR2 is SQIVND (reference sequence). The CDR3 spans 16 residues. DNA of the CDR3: TGTGCCAGTAGTAGGGACGACAGGGCTCTCCCCTACGAGCAGTACTTC. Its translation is CASSRDDRALPYEQYF.

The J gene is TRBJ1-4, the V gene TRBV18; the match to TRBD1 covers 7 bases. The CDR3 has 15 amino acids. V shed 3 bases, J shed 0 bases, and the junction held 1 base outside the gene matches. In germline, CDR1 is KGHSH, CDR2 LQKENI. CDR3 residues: CASSPQGATNEKLFF. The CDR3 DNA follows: TGTGCCAGCTCACCGCAGGGGGCAACTAATGAAAAACTGTTTTTT.

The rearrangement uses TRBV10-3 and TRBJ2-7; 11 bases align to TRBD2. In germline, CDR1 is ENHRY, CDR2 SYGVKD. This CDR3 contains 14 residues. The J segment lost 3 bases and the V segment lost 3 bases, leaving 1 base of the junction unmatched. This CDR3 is CAISEGTSGYEQYF. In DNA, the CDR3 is TGTGCCATCAGTGAAGGGACTAGCGGCTACGAGCAGTACTTC.